One T cell receptor beta chain is described in this entry. This entry is derived from a study of blood T cell repertoires in COVID-19. In the study overall: Italy, Spain and the United States were the sources of the convalescent and acute COVID-19 samples. PBMCs, B-cell-depleted T cells, or T cells were the source of the cDNA or gDNA that made up the material.

As originally analysed: Counts of nucleated cells, estimated from reference gene primer amplification, were obtained. Produced via immunoSEQ multiplex PCR; TCRdb's table is partial and in-frame only. V, J and clone size reflect that table, while D and trimming were determined from the DNA. The data contain around 42,000 clones, around nine tenths of them singletons. V lost 5 bases and J lost 7; bases outside the gene matches: 5. The CDR3 contains 13 residues. The germline V gene encodes CDR1 MDHEN and CDR2 SYDVKM. Specimen: peripheral blood. This chain connects TRBV28 to TRBJ1-2, with TRBD1 identical over 9 bases. The source is a human donor in a cohort sampled during active COVID-19. Here the CDR3 reads CASSVQGAGGYTF. The CDR3 DNA reads as TGTGCCAGCAGTGTACAGGGGGCGGGTGGCTACACCTTC.